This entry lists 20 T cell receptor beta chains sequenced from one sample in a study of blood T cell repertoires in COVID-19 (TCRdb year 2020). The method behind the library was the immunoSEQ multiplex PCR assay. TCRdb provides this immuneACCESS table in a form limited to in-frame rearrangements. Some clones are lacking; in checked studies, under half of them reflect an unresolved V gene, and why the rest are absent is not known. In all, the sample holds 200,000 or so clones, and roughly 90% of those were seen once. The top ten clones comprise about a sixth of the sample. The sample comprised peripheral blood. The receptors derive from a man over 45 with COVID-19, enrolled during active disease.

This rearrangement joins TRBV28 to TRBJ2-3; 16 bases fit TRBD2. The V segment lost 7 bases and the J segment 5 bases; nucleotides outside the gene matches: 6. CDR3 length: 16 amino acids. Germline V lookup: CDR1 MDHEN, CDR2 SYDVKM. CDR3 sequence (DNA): TGTGCCAGCATCGGGACTAGCGGGGGGGCGGGAGATACGCAGTATTTT. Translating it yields CASIGTSGGAGDTQYF.

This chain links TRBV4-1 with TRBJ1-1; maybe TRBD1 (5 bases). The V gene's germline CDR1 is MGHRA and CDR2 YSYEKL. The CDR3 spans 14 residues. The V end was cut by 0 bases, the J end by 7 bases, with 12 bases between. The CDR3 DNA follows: TGCGCCAGCAGCCAAGAGGGGCGACGTAGTGAAGCTTTCTTT. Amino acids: CASSQEGRRSEAFF.

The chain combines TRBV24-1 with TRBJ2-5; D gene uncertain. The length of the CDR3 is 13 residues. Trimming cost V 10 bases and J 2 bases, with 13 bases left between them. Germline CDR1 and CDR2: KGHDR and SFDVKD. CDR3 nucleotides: TGTGCCACGCAAGACACACCTCAAGAGACCCAGTACTTC. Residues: CATQDTPQETQYF.

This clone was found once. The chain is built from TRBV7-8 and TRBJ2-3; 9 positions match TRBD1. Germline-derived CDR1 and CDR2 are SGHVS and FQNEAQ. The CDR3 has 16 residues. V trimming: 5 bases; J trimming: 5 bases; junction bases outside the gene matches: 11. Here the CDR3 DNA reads TGTGCCAGCAGCCCCTTGCGGGACAGGGCGGTAGATACGCAGTATTTT. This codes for CASSPLRDRAVDTQYF. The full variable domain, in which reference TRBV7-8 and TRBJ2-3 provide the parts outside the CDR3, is GAGVSQSPRYKVAKRGQDVALRCDPISGHVSLFWYQQALGQGPEFLTYFQNEAQLDKSGLPSDRFFAERPEGSVSTLKIQRTQQEDSAVYLCASSPLRDRAVDTQYFGPGTRLTVL.

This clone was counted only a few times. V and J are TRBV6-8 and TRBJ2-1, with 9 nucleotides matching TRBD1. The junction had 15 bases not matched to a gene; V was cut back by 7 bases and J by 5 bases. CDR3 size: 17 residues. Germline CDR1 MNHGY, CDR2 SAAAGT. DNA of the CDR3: TGTGCCAGCAATAGTTACCGCTGGGACAGGGAACACAATGAGCAGTTCTTC. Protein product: CASNSYRWDREHNEQFF.

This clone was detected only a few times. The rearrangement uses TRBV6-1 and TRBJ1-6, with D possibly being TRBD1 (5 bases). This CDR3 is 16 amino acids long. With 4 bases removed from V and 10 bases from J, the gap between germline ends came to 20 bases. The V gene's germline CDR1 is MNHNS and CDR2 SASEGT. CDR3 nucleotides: TGTGCCAGCAGTGCCCTTCGGGGGTCGATCAGGTCACCCCTCCACTTT. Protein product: CASSALRGSIRSPLHF.

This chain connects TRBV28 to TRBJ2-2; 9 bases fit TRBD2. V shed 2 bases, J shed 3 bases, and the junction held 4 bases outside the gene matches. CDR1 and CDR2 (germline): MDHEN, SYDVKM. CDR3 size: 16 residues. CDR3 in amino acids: CASSLRLAGYTGELFF. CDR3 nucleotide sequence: TGTGCCAGCAGTTTACGGCTAGCGGGGTACACCGGGGAGCTGTTTTTT.

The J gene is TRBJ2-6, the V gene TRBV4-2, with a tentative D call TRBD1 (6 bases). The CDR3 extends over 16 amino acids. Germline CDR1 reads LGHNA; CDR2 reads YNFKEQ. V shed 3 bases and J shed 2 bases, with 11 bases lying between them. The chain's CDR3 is CASSQFKGAGANVLTF. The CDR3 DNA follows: TGTGCCAGCAGCCAGTTTAAGGGGGCTGGGGCCAACGTCCTGACTTTC.

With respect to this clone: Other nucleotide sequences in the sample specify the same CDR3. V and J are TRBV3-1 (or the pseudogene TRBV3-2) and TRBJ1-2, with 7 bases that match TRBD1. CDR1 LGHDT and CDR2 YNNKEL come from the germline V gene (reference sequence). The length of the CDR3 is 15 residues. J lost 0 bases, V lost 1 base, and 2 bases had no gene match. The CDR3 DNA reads TGTGCCAGCAGCCAAGGGACAGGTCCTAACTATGGCTACACCTTC. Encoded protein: CASSQGTGPNYGYTF.

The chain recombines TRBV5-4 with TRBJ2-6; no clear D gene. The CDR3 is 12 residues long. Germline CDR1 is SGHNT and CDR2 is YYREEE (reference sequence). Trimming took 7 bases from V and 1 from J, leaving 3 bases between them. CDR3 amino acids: CASVSGANVLTF. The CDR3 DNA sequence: TGTGCCAGCGTATCTGGGGCCAACGTCCTGACTTTC.

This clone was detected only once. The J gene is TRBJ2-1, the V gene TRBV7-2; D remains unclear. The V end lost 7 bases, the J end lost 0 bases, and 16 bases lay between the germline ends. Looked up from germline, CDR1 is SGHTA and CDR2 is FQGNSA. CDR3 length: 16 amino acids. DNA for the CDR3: TGTGCCAGCACGAAGGCAGACTCCAGCTCCTACAATGAGCAGTTCTTC. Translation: CASTKADSSSYNEQFF. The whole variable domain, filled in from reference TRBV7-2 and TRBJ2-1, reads GAGVSQSPSNKVTEKGKDVELRCDPISGHTALYWYRQSLGQGLEFLIYFQGNSAPDKSGLPSDRFSAERTGGSVSTLTIQRTQQEDSAVYLCASTKADSSSYNEQFFGPGTRLTVL.

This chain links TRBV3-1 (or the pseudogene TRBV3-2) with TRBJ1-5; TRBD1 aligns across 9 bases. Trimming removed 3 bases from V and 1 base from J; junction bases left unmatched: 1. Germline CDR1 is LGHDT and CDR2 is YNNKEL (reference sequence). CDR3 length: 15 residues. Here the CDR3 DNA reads TGTGCCAGCAGCCAGGGACAGGGCAGCAATCAGCCCCAGCATTTT. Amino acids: CASSQGQGSNQPQHF.

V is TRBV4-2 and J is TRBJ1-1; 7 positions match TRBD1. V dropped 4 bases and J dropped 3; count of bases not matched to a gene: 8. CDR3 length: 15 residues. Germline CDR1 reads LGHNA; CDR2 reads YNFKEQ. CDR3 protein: CASSPGQARDTEAFF. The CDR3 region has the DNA TGTGCCAGCAGCCCTGGACAGGCAAGGGACACTGAAGCTTTCTTT.

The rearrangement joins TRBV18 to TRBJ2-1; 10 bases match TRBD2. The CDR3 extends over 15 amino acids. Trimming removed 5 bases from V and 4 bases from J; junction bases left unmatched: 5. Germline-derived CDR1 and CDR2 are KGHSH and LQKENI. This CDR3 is CASSATSGPYNEQFF. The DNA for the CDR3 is TGTGCCAGCTCAGCGACTAGCGGGCCATACAATGAGCAGTTCTTC.

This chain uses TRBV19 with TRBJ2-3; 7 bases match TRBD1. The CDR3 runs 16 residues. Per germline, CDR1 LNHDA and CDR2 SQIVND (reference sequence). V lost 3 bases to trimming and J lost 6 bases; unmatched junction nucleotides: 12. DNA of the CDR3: TGTGCCAGTAGTATGGTAGGGGTCAGGGGGTACGATACGCAGTATTTT. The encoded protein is CASSMVGVRGYDTQYF.

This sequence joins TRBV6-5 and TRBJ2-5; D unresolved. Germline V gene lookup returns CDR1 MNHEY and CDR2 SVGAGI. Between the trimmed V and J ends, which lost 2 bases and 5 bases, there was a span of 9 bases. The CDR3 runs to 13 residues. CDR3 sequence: CASSYLFGETQYF. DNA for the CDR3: TGTGCCAGCAGTTACCTCTTTGGCGAGACCCAGTACTTC.

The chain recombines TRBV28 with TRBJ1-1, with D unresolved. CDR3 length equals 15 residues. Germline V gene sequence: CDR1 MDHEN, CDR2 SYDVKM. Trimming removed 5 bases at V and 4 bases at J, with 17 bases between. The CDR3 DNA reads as TGTGCCAGCAGTCCCATTCAACTAGGTACCACTGAAGCTTTCTTT. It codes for CASSPIQLGTTEAFF.

CDR3 protein: CASSFLGGTDTQYF. CDR3 sequence (DNA): TGTGCCAGCAGTTTCCTCGGGGGCACAGATACGCAGTATTTT. The chain couples TRBV27 to TRBJ2-3; tentatively, D is TRBD2 (5 bases). CDR3 length: 14 residues. Germline-derived CDR1 and CDR2 are MNHEY and SMNVEV (reference sequence). V lost 3 bases, J lost 1 base, and 8 bases lay in between.

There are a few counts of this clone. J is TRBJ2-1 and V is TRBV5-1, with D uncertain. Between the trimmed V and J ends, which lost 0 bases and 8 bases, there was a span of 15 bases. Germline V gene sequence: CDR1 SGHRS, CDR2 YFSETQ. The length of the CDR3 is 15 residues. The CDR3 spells CASSLDSSKSYEQFF. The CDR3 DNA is TGCGCCAGCAGCTTGGATTCATCCAAAAGCTATGAGCAGTTCTTC.

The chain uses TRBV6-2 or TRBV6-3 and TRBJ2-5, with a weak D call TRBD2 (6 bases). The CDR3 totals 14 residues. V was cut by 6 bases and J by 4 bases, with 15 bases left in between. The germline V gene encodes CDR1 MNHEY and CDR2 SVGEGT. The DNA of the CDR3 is TGTGCCAGCAGCAGCGGAGGGCCAGGAGAGACCCAGTACTTC. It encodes CASSSGGPGETQYF.